The clone carrying this T cell receptor (beta chain) has a handful of counts. This CDR3 spans 11 amino acids. CDR1 is MNHNY, CDR2 SVGAGI, per germline (reference sequence). Trimming cost V 10 bases and J 4 bases; bases outside gene matches: 3. This sample is part of a study of blood T cell repertoires in COVID-19. Original analysis: Amplification of reference gene primers was used by the study to estimate nucleated cell counts. Only in-frame clones appear in the TCRdb table, and some are missing; sequencing was by immunoSEQ multiplex PCR. V and J calls and clone size follow that table, whereas D and trimming were derived from the DNA. The table shows 50,000 to 85,000 clones, with less than 85% occurring only once.

The clonotype comes from a man aged 60 to 69 with acute or convalescent COVID-19. The V and J genes are TRBV6-6 and TRBJ1-2, with 7 bases identical to TRBD1. The sample consisted of peripheral blood. The CDR3 DNA sequence: TGTGCCACCTACAGGGGCTATGGCTACACCTTC. It codes for CATYRGYGYTF.